This T cell receptor beta chain was identified in a study of T cells in Graves' hyperthyroidism and ophthalmopathy. Background on the study: Upon initial diagnosis and before any treatment, peripheral blood was collected.

In the case of this clonotype: Its antigen remains unknown.

The CDR3 is made up of 14 amino acids. Germline V gene sequence: CDR1 SGHRS, CDR2 YFSETQ. With 7 bases removed from V and 4 bases from J, the gap between germline ends came to 15 bases. What was amplified from RNA transcripts were TCR beta CDR3 regions. A first-round RT-PCR of the TCR CDR3 used the HTBI primer set. TCRdb reanalysed the multiplex PCR reads using MiXCR and keeps one entry per CDR3 protein. The sample lists more than 250,000 distinct CDR3 sequences; roughly 15% were seen once. Study conclusions and caveats: Separating ophthalmopathy from stable hyperthyroidism was achieved by a 13 V-J model. Most thyroid clonotypes that were expanded above 0.001 also turned up in blood.

The TCR originated in a woman between 50 and 59 years old with Graves' hyperthyroidism that later progressed to Graves' ophthalmopathy. The sequenced material came from blood. The rearrangement uses TRBV5-1 and TRBJ2-1, with D possibly being TRBD2 (5 bases). The CDR3 DNA follows: TGCGCCAGCGGACTCATCAGTGGATACAATGAGCAGTTCTTC. Its translation is CASGLISGYNEQFF.